This T cell receptor beta chain is drawn from a study of T-cell memory formation after mild COVID-19. This clonotype was picked up many times. One entry per CDR3 protein, called by TCRdb with MiXCR from the 5' RACE reads. The table has fewer than 350,000 distinct CDR3 sequences, approximately 15% seen once. CDR3 size: 13 residues. The V and J ends lost 3 bases and 5 bases respectively, with 11 bases between them. This chain joins TRBV12-3 or TRBV12-4 and TRBJ2-7, with no clear D. This sequence originates from a man in his late teens or twenties who had mild COVID-19 (a few samples of this study predate the infection). Cell type and time point are not known. Sequenced sample: PBMCs or a T cell subset sorted from them (not recorded which). The CDR3 region has the DNA TGTGCCAGCAGTTTTGACCCCGCGGACGAGCAGTACTTC. Protein sequence: CASSFDPADEQYF.